This is a list of T cell receptor beta chains from one sample in a study of blood T cell repertoires in COVID-19. The method was immunoSEQ multiplex PCR; TCRdb's version includes in-frame clones alone and lacks a portion of them. The sample contains around 220,000 clones, less than 85% of which appear only once. The sample consisted of peripheral blood. The source of these receptors is a woman older than 75 with COVID-19, enrolled during active disease. CDR3s include the opening cysteine and the closing phenylalanine or tryptophan. The D gene is left open where the match is weak.

j_call | v_call | d_call | cdr3_aa | cdr3_nt
TRBJ1-1 | TRBV18 | . | CASSPGEINTEAFF | TGTGCCAGCTCCCCCGGGGAAATTAACACTGAAGCTTTCTTT
TRBJ2-1 | TRBV28 | TRBD1 | CASRGGQGTYNEQFF | TGTGCCAGCAGGGGGGGACAGGGGACTTACAATGAGCAGTTCTTC
TRBJ1-3 | TRBV4-1 | . | CASSQDEGLASGNTIYF | TGCGCCAGCAGCCAAGATGAGGGACTGGCCTCTGGAAACACCATATATTTT
TRBJ2-2 | TRBV27 | TRBD2 | CASSLYGTSGFYTGELFF | TGTGCCAGCAGTTTATACGGGACTAGCGGTTTTTACACCGGGGAGCTGTTTTTT
TRBJ2-2 | TRBV11-2 | . | CASSLQTGTNTGELFF | TGTGCCAGCAGCTTGCAGACAGGAACGAACACCGGGGAGCTGTTTTTT
TRBJ2-1 | TRBV19 | TRBD2 | CASTGTSVAEQFF | TGTGCCAGTACCGGGACTAGCGTCGCTGAACAGTTCTTC
TRBJ2-7 | TRBV3-1/TRBV3-2 | . | CASSHRFIARSYEQYF | TGTGCCAGCAGCCATAGATTTATAGCGCGTTCCTACGAGCAGTACTTC
TRBJ1-4 | TRBV6-5 | . | CASRPQINEKLFF | TGTGCCAGCAGACCACAGATTAATGAAAAACTGTTTTTT
TRBJ2-7 | TRBV3-1/TRBV3-2 | TRBD2 | CASSPATSGSSSYEQYF | TGTGCCAGCAGCCCCGCTACTAGCGGGTCGAGCTCCTACGAGCAGTACTTC
TRBJ2-5 | TRBV5-1 | TRBD1 | CASRAGGAGQETQYF | TGCGCCAGCAGGGCAGGGGGCGCGGGGCAAGAGACCCAGTACTTC